This TCR beta chain was sequenced for a study of T cell responses to AZD1222 COVID-19 vaccine. This CDR3 has 13 amino acids. Trimming stripped 2 bases from V and 4 bases from J, with 4 bases between. Germline-derived CDR1 and CDR2 are SGDLS and YYNGEE. Some clones are missing from TCRdb's copy, which holds only in-frame ones; the method was immunoSEQ multiplex PCR. The data contain about 84,000 clones, approximately 83% of them singletons. General study points: Within unmutated variant regions lay the reported targets of nearly half of spike-specific TCRs.

Points on this clone: Its antigen is still unknown.

The chain carries TRBV9 and TRBJ1-6, with D uncertain. This receptor was obtained from an adult who received the AZD1222 COVID-19 vaccine. This material consisted of peripheral blood, taken 28 days after the second AZD1222 dose. As DNA, the CDR3 is TGTGCCAGCAGCGTTAGGTATAATTCACCCCTCCACTTT. This encodes CASSVRYNSPLHF.